This T cell receptor (beta chain) was sequenced in a study of CD8+ T cells in alopecia areata (dated by TCRdb to the late 2010s). Regarding the complete study: Treated patients were enrolled in an open-label pilot trial of oral tofacitinib, 5 to 10 mg twice daily, for moderate-to-severe alopecia areata. Tofacitinib-treated patients had biopsies at baseline and at 4 and 24 weeks of treatment, with a later scalp biopsy in several patients. On the human side, TCRbeta sequencing was run on scalp tissue and on sorted CD4+ and CD8+ peripheral blood T cells from healthy controls and from alopecia areata patients with either patchy or totalis/universalis disease. High-throughput TCRbeta sequencing was used to examine T cell clonal expansion in alopecia areata in both the C3H/HeJ mouse model and human patients. Tofacitinib was administered for 6 to 18 months, and 6 months of follow-up off drug were then conducted to assess delayed response and recurrence. RNA came from the PAXgene miRNA kit for fixed scalp, the miRNeasy kit for PBMCs, and the RNeasy kit for mouse skin. In treated patients, disease severity was measured using the SALT score, which gives the percentage of scalp surface area affected. Clonality in the scalp was compared among normal scalp (n=4), patchy alopecia areata scalp (n=8), and alopecia totalis/universalis scalp (n=8). Amplification of TCRbeta CDR3 regions was done by immunoSEQ multiplex PCR using 35 Vbeta forward primers and 13 Jbeta reverse primers. Study-wide findings and limitations: Because the treated cohort was small and included a single nonresponder, larger studies are needed to assess links between baseline CD8+ expansion and response. Tofacitinib significantly decreased scalp clonality and the number of expanded CD8+ clones among the top 100 scalp clones. Unlike mouse skin, where gammadelta T cells dominate, normal human skin contains resident alphabeta T cells that get sequenced too, which complicates analysis of the scalp TCR repertoire. Shared TCR sequences between patients were less evident than in mice, which may be partly attributable to HLA diversity in the patient population. Lesional scalp, especially in alopecia totalis/universalis, showed higher clonality and more expanded CD8+ clones than normal scalp, suggesting antigenic drive. During tofacitinib treatment, many expanded lesional clones remained in scalp and blood, and this persistence may partly explain relapse after treatment is stopped.

The library came from the immunoSEQ multiplex PCR assay. To provide template for TCR sequencing, every sample had RNA extracted and reverse transcribed into cDNA. SuperScript III was used to make first-strand cDNA, primed with a 2:1 mix of oligo-dT and random hexamers. A synthetic immune receptor repertoire was used to gauge amplification bias, and whatever bias remained was removed computationally. Turning to the authors' computational methods: After raw reads were preprocessed to remove errors, the CDR3 was defined following IMGT conventions as running from the conserved cysteine to phenylalanine. Clonality was calculated as 1 minus Shannon entropy normalized by log2 of the number of productive unique TCRs. Scalp TCRbeta sequences were cross-referenced with sorted blood CD4 and CD8 repertoires so that the CD4 or CD8 identity of scalp clones could be inferred. Held by TCRdb, this immuneACCESS table contains in-frame sequences only and omits some clones. Under half of the omission traces to an unresolved V gene where checked; the cause of the rest is unknown. The D gene and trimming were derived from the DNA, and the V and J assignments and clone size from that table. The sample records about 220,000 clones, about 50% of which are singletons. Around 1.6% of the sample is in the top ten clones.

The germline V gene specifies SQVTM as CDR1 and ANQGSEA as CDR2. Between the V and J ends, shortened by 2 bases and 4 bases respectively, the junction contains 11 bases. Counted from cysteine to phenylalanine, this CDR3 has 13 amino acids. The read is trimmed to its CDR3 DNA, 39 bases read in frame from base 1. As for this clone: No cognate antigen has been identified for it. Base qualities are missing; no much larger clone stands one base away.

Per the publication, the time point label means: 4 weeks on oral tofacitinib. The treatment or condition label for this specimen denotes: oral pan-JAK inhibitor, 5-10 mg twice daily. Lesional scalp punch biopsies and peripheral blood were obtained from alopecia areata patients. After PBMCs were isolated by density centrifugation and stained for CD3, CD4 and CD8, a FACSAria was used to sort CD4+ and CD8+ T cells. The chain joins TRBV29-1 to TRBJ1-2; a weak D assignment points to TRBD1 (6 bases agree). Sequences were derived from CD4+ T cells sorted from blood, sampled at week 4, from a patient treated with tofacitinib. The TCR originated in a human donor with alopecia areata. The sequence in DNA is TGCAGCGTTGAACCGACAGGTATCTATGGCTACACCTTC. Its translation reads: CSVEPTGIYGYTF.